The 19 T cell receptor beta chains presented below share a single source sample, sequenced in a study of T cells in Graves' hyperthyroidism and ophthalmopathy. RNA transcripts served as the template for amplifying TCR beta CDR3 regions. Carried out on the TCR CDR3, a first-round RT-PCR used the HTBI primer set. TCRdb reprocessed the multiplex PCR reads via MiXCR and lists one record per CDR3 protein. Of approximately 400,000 distinct CDR3 sequences listed, roughly 15% were seen once; the top ten hold around 19%. Sequencing was done on a sample of blood. The receptors derive from a woman aged 25 to 39 with Graves' ophthalmopathy.

On this clonotype: This may stem from a read error, because a much larger clone lies one nucleotide away. The chain recombines TRBV29-1 with TRBJ2-5, with D maybe TRBD1 (6 bases). Germline V gene sequence: CDR1 SQVTM, CDR2 ANQGSEA. This CDR3 has 17 amino acids. The chain's CDR3 is CSVERKQGPLYQETQHF. The DNA for the CDR3 is TGCAGCGTGGAACGAAAGCAGGGGCCTTTGTACCAAGAGACCCAGCACTTC.

At least ten counts were recorded for this clonotype. The chain links TRBV2 to TRBJ2-2, with 8 bases identical to TRBD1. Per germline, CDR1 SNHLY and CDR2 FYNNEI. The CDR3 sequence is 15 residues long. Trimming cost V 3 bases and J 5 bases; bases outside gene matches: 5. CDR3 protein: CASSEEGQETGELFF. The CDR3 DNA reads as TGTGCCAGCAGTGAGGAGGGACAGGAGACCGGGGAGCTGTTTTTT.

This clonotype was detected ten times or more. The V gene is TRBV2, the J gene TRBJ1-2; possibly TRBD1 for D (6 bases). Germline assignment: CDR1 SNHLY and CDR2 FYNNEI. There are 14 residues in the CDR3. V lost 1 base to trimming and J lost 5 bases, with 11 bases between them. The CDR3 here is CASSEGWTAYGYTF. The CDR3 region has the DNA TGTGCCAGCAGTGAAGGTTGGACAGCATATGGCTACACCTTC. Full variable domain (remainder filled in from reference TRBV2 and TRBJ1-2): EPEVTQTPSHQVTQMGQEVILRCVPISNHLYFYWYRQILGQKVEFLVSFYNNEISEKSEIFDDQFSVERPDGSNFTLKIRSTKLEDSAMYFCASSEGWTAYGYTFGSGTRLTVV.

This clonotype was recorded many times. This chain connects TRBV19 to TRBJ1-2, with D unclear. The V end lost 4 bases, the J end lost 1 base, and 7 bases lay between the germline ends. The CDR3 has 13 amino acids. Germline-derived CDR1 and CDR2 are LNHDA and SQIVND (reference sequence). The CDR3 loop is CASSRTSNYGYTF. The CDR3 DNA is TGTGCCAGTAGTAGAACCAGTAACTATGGCTACACCTTC. The variable domain in full, completed from reference TRBV19 and TRBJ1-2, reads DGGITQSPKYLFRKEGQNVTLSCEQNLNHDAMYWYRQDPGQGLRLIYYSQIVNDFQKGDIAEGYSVSREKKESFPLTVTSAQKNPTAFYLCASSRTSNYGYTFGSGTRLTVV.

This clonotype has a count of ten or more. The rearrangement links TRBV19 to TRBJ2-1; 7 bases agree with TRBD2. This CDR3 is built from 17 residues. V gave up 6 bases and J gave up 4 bases; unmatched junction bases: 15. Germline V lookup: CDR1 LNHDA, CDR2 SQIVND (reference sequence). The DNA for the CDR3 is TGTGCCAGTAGCGCCCGGGTGCTAGCGGTGAATTACAATGAGCAGTTCTTC. Translation: CASSARVLAVNYNEQFF.

This clonotype has a count of ten or more. This chain's CDR3 is CASSYSAGISYNEQFF. In DNA form, the CDR3 reads TGTGCCAGCAGTTACTCTGCGGGTATATCCTACAATGAGCAGTTCTTC. The chain combines TRBV6-6 with TRBJ2-1; D may be TRBD2 (5 bases). Trimming pared 0 bases from V and 1 base from J, leaving 10 bases between. This CDR3 region has 16 residues. Germline V gene sequence: CDR1 MNHNY, CDR2 SVGAGI (reference sequence).

V usage is TRBV19 and J usage is TRBJ1-1; no clear D. Germline V gene lookup returns CDR1 LNHDA and CDR2 SQIVND (reference sequence). Trimming took off 5 bases at V and 2 bases at J, with 9 bases between the two ends. This CDR3 region has 13 residues. This chain's CDR3 is CASSVQINTEAFF. DNA for the CDR3: TGTGCCAGTAGTGTTCAGATAAACACTGAAGCTTTCTTT.

The chain is built from TRBV20-1 and TRBJ2-1; tentatively, D is TRBD2 (5 bases). Germline-derived CDR1 and CDR2 are DFQATT and SNEGSKA (reference sequence). CDR3 length: 14 amino acids. V was trimmed by 6 bases and J by 7 bases, leaving 19 bases between them. The CDR3 is CSAARLGGINEQFF. The DNA of the CDR3 is TGCAGTGCAGCCCGCCTCGGAGGCATAAATGAGCAGTTCTTC.

This clonotype has ten or more counts. The chain couples TRBV28 to TRBJ2-1, with 12 bases aligning to TRBD2. V gave up 3 bases and J gave up 4 bases; unmatched junction bases: 10. Germline loops: CDR1 MDHEN, CDR2 SYDVKM. The CDR3 is 18 residues long. Here the CDR3 DNA reads TGTGCCAGCAGTTTGGGCCTACTAGCGGGGGGACTTTACAATGAGCAGTTCTTC. This gives the protein CASSLGLLAGGLYNEQFF.

This clonotype came up many times. The chain has TRBV2 and TRBJ1-6; D call uncertain. Germline V gene sequence: CDR1 SNHLY, CDR2 FYNNEI. The V and J ends lost 4 bases and 10 bases respectively, with 14 bases between them. The CDR3 runs 14 residues. The CDR3 here is CASSVGPGGSPLHF. In nucleotides, the CDR3 is TGTGCCAGCAGTGTCGGGCCAGGAGGATCACCCCTCCACTTT. The variable domain in full, with the rest retrieved from reference TRBV2 and TRBJ1-6, is EPEVTQTPSHQVTQMGQEVILRCVPISNHLYFYWYRQILGQKVEFLVSFYNNEISEKSEIFDDQFSVERPDGSNFTLKIRSTKLEDSAMYFCASSVGPGGSPLHFGNGTRLTVT.

This clonotype was seen many times. The chain recombines TRBV27 with TRBJ2-1, with TRBD2 matching over 7 bases. Germline loops: CDR1 MNHEY, CDR2 SMNVEV (reference sequence). V dropped 3 bases and J dropped 6; count of bases not matched to a gene: 11. The CDR3 extends over 16 amino acids. The CDR3 sequence is CASSFLGTTLFNEQFF. In DNA, the CDR3 is TGTGCCAGCAGTTTCCTAGGGACTACTTTGTTCAATGAGCAGTTCTTC.

This clonotype was found a few times. The chain uses TRBV7-8 and TRBJ1-1; unclear D gene. Trimming cost V 6 bases and J 0 bases, with 11 bases left between them. Germline V gives CDR1 SGHVS, CDR2 FQNEAQ. CDR3 length: 14 amino acids. CDR3: CASRVGPMNTEAFF. The CDR3 DNA is TGTGCCAGCAGAGTCGGACCGATGAACACTGAAGCTTTCTTT.

This clonotype came up many times. Here the CDR3 DNA reads TGTGCCAGCAGCGCCTCGTCGGGACCGACCTACGAGCAGTACTTC. Translation: CASSASSGPTYEQYF. The V call is TRBV6-1, the J call TRBJ2-7; D tentatively reads TRBD1 or TRBD2 (5 bases each). CDR3 length: 15 residues. Germline V CDR1 and CDR2: MNHNS, SASEGT. V was pared by 6 bases and J by 2 bases, with 17 bases between.

The chain uses TRBV28 and TRBJ2-3, with a weak D call TRBD2 (6 bases). CDR1 is MDHEN and CDR2 is SYDVKM in the germline V gene. CDR3 length: 14 residues. V lost 3 bases, J lost 0 bases, and 7 bases lay in between. CDR3 region: CASSFGSSTDTQYF. The CDR3 nucleotides are TGTGCCAGCAGTTTCGGGAGCAGCACAGATACGCAGTATTTT.

This clonotype was recorded many times. The rearrangement links TRBV7-9 to TRBJ2-5, with a possible D match to TRBD2 (5 bases). The V gene lost 6 bases and the J gene lost 5 bases, with 16 bases spanning the gap. The CDR3 has 14 residues. CDR1 and CDR2 (germline): SEHNR, FQNEAQ (reference sequence). The CDR3 protein is CASRKPGNGETQYF. DNA for the CDR3: TGTGCCAGCAGAAAGCCCGGGAATGGGGAGACCCAGTACTTC.

This clonotype appeared many times. This chain connects TRBV20-1 to TRBJ1-3, with no clear D. The CDR3 spans 13 residues. Per germline, CDR1 DFQATT and CDR2 SNEGSKA (reference sequence). With 0 bases removed from V and 2 bases from J, the gap between germline ends came to 5 bases. CDR3 sequence reads: CSARDSPGNTIYF. In nucleotides, the CDR3 is TGCAGTGCTAGAGATTCACCTGGAAACACCATATATTTT.

Many counts were recorded for this clonotype. The chain combines TRBV2 with TRBJ2-3; possibly TRBD1 for D (5 bases). CDR1 SNHLY and CDR2 FYNNEI come from the germline V gene. V lost 1 base to trimming and J lost 3 bases, with 5 bases between them. The CDR3 covers 13 residues. In DNA, the CDR3 is TGTGCCAGCAGTGAAGAGGGGACAGATACGCAGTATTTT. As protein: CASSEEGTDTQYF.

This clonotype was counted many times. The chain has TRBV10-3 and TRBJ2-7; 8 positions match TRBD1. Germline trimming cut 11 bases from V and 3 bases from J; bases unmatched to any gene: 15. Germline V gives CDR1 ENHRY, CDR2 SYGVKD. The CDR3 contains 15 residues. The chain's CDR3 is CAASGRDRSNYEQYF. CDR3 coding DNA: TGTGCCGCCTCGGGTAGGGACAGGTCGAACTACGAGCAGTACTTC.

Ten or more counts support this clonotype. The rearrangement links TRBV18 to TRBJ2-3; D is undetermined. CDR3 length: 14 amino acids. With 3 bases removed from V and 3 bases from J, the gap between germline ends came to 10 bases. Germline values: CDR1 KGHSH, CDR2 LQKENI. The CDR3 sequence: CASSPSLGTDTQYF. CDR3 nucleotide sequence: TGTGCCAGCTCACCTTCCCTAGGAACAGATACGCAGTATTTT.